This T cell receptor beta chain is drawn from a study of blood T cell repertoires in COVID-19. Study-level background: T cells, B-cell-depleted T cells, or PBMCs provided the cDNA or gDNA that served as material.

Per germline, CDR1 LNHDA and CDR2 SQIVND (reference sequence). V dropped 3 bases and J dropped 5; count of bases not matched to a gene: 21. CDR3 size: 20 residues. Repertoires were generated with immunoSEQ multiplex PCR, while TCRdb's copy carries only in-frame clones and drops some. The sample gives around 65,000 clones, 75% to 90% of which show up once; around an eighth is in the top ten. This receptor was taken from a human donor in a cohort sampled during active COVID-19. The V gene is TRBV19, the J gene TRBJ2-1; 8 bases match TRBD2. The material sequenced was peripheral blood. Here the CDR3 DNA reads TGTGCCAGTAGTATCCCCCCCCGCGTTAACCGCGGGGGGCAAGACAATGAGCAGTTCTTC. As protein: CASSIPPRVNRGGQDNEQFF.